Described below is a single T cell receptor beta chain sequence and its context. This clonotype appeared a single time. Its cognate antigen has yet to be identified. No much larger clone is present one base from it, and per-base qualities are unavailable. A solitary read yields weak support. This record belongs to a study of vaccination and CD4 T cells after COVID-19 (dated by TCRdb to between 2021 and 2022). With respect to the entire study: Convalescent patients had a positive SARS-CoV-2 result on nasal swab PCR, and of these patients, 8 or 9 had mild disease and one had severe disease. In the convalescent cohort there were six males and four females, among whom were two Hispanic individuals, seven Caucasians, two Asians and one multiracial person. Two doses of either the Pfizer-BioNTech BNT162b2 vaccine (n=8) or the Moderna mRNA-1273 vaccine (n=2) were administered to participants. Post-COVID blood samples were collected from convalescent patients a median of around 100 days after diagnosis, with a range of roughly 35 to 170 days. The time from the second vaccine dose to post-vaccine blood sampling had a median of roughly 79 days and ranged from roughly 13 to 241 days. For stimulating the cultures, overlapping spike peptide pools were used, derived from SARS-CoV-2 as well as from the common cold coronaviruses HCoV-NL63, HCoV-OC43 and HCoV-229E. Control cultures received a CEFX viral epitope pool as the positive control, an HIV-1 Nef peptide pool as the negative control, or no peptide. The spike-specific CD4+ TCR repertoire was compared before and after mRNA vaccination in approximately ten COVID-19 convalescent patients and a handful of infection-naive healthy vaccine recipients.

The investigation overall reported the following: In convalescent patients, a median 86.3% of post-vaccine SARS-CoV-2-reactive clones were detected only after vaccination, and vaccine-specific priming was suggested by this finding. An increase in the median number of SARS-CoV-2-reactive clonotypes from roughly 20 after infection to approximately 41 after vaccination was observed, but the change was not found to be significant. Only a relatively small number of convalescent patients were included in the study, and early timepoints following natural infection were not analyzed. In convalescent patients, nearly all vaccine-specific clones (304 of 307) were found to be mono-reactive for SARS-CoV-2 spike rather than cross-reactive with common cold coronaviruses.

Receptor libraries were prepared by PCR. DNA from cultured CD4+ T cells was subjected to TCR sequencing with the Oncomine TCR Beta short-read assay at the Johns Hopkins FTIC core. The QIAamp micro DNA kit was used to extract genomic DNA from the cultured CD4+ T cells. Oncomine TCR Beta libraries from cultured CD4+ T cells were pooled using unique dual indexes and sequenced on an Illumina iSeq 100. The published analysis was carried out like this. Non-productive sequences were removed, and CDR3s not starting with C, not ending with F or W, or shorter than 7 amino acids were discarded. The MANAFEST web application was used to identify antigen-specific clonotypes by comparing peptide-stimulated wells against reference wells and other culture wells. Positive clones required FDR below 0.05, an odds ratio above 5, and productive frequency above 0.1% in at least two of three replicate wells. Cross-reactive clonotypes were defined as significantly expanded in both SARS-CoV-2 spike wells and at least one common cold coronavirus spike condition. Levenshtein distances (stringdist) and unrooted phylogenetic trees (ape) in R version 3.6.1 were used to assess CDR3 homology. TCRdb reran the public reads through fastp at Q25 and MiXCR, keeping productive beta chains. Rows merge per CDR3 protein into single entries with the most common DNA and genes. The V and J calls, along with clone size, are taken from TCRdb and not from the paper's own processing. The sample table lists 11,000 to 15,000 distinct CDR3 sequences, approximately 21% of them with a count of one. The top ten hold about 15% of the sample.

Per the publication, the treatment or condition label means: approximately 9-day PBMC culture with coronavirus spike peptide pools or control peptides (ViraFEST assay). The ViraFEST assay was used in the study, in which antigen-specific T cells were expanded with peptide pools and expanded clonotypes were subsequently identified by TCR sequencing. The positive SARS-CoV-2 PCR tests of the convalescent patients were dated from March to December 2020, before the Alpha, Beta and Delta variants emerged in the United States. Each well held approximately 2 million PBMCs cultured in IMDM containing approximately 5% human AB serum and 9 to 10 IU/ml IL-2, with 9 to 10 ug/ml peptide pools added. Half of the culture medium was replaced with fresh IL-2-containing medium on days 3 and 7. Once the cells had been in culture for less than 12 days, the EasySep CD4+ T cell isolation kit was used to isolate CD4+ T cells by negative selection. Ficoll-Paque Plus gradient centrifugation was used to isolate PBMCs from whole blood, and the isolated PBMCs were then either used fresh or cryopreserved at -140C. Each culture condition was generally run in triplicate wells.

The germline V gene sets CDR1 to MGHDK and CDR2 to SYGVNS. At the junction V is shortened by 6 bases and J by 4 bases, with 7 bases in between. The CDR3 numbers 12 residues from cysteine through phenylalanine. The sequence is cut down to CDR3 DNA, 36 bases in frame from base 1. The specimen sequenced was cultured CD4+ T cells from blood. The receptor was isolated from a human donor with COVID-19. This chain joins TRBV25-1 to TRBJ2-1, and perhaps TRBD2 as D gene, on 5 matching bases. Read as DNA, the sequence is TGTGCCAGCAGCCGGGATTACAATGAGCAGTTCTTC. The encoded protein is CASSRDYNEQFF.